The 7 T cell receptor beta chains in this list originate from one sample, sequenced in a study of cytomegalovirus exposure and HLA in healthy donors. 13 Jbeta primers and 60 Vbeta primers were used for the PCR. Clones were sequenced by immunoSEQ multiplex PCR, and TCRdb holds only the in-frame ones, with some missing. The profile covers about 170,000 clones, with 84% appearing a single time and under 5% taken by the ten largest. The sample consisted of PBMCs. These receptors were collected from a girl aged 5 to 17 in good health and CMV-seropositive.

The V and J genes are TRBV15 and TRBJ2-2; a possible D gene is TRBD2 (6 bases). V gave up 0 bases and J gave up 2 bases, with 16 bases separating them. The CDR3 is 18 residues long. Germline V gene lookup returns CDR1 LNHNV and CDR2 YYDKDF (reference sequence). CDR3 residues: CATSRDLIGGINTGELFF. CDR3 nucleotides: TGTGCCACCAGCAGAGATTTAATTGGAGGGATCAACACCGGGGAGCTGTTTTTT.

The CDR3 sequence is CASSLDGKGYTF. The CDR3 coding sequence is TGCGCCAGCAGCTTGGACGGGAAGGGCTACACCTTC. The chain combines TRBV5-1 with TRBJ1-2; D is undetermined. The CDR3 is 12 residues long. V was trimmed by 0 bases and J by 8 bases, leaving 8 bases between them. Germline assignment: CDR1 SGHRS and CDR2 YFSETQ.

The chain uses TRBV11-2 and TRBJ2-3; TRBD2 aligns across 12 bases. The CDR3 is made up of 17 amino acids. With V trimmed by 5 bases and J by 4 bases, 10 bases remained unmatched. CDR1 is SGHAT, CDR2 FQNNGV, per germline. DNA of the CDR3: TGTGCCAGCAGCACTTGGACTAGCGGGGACGCCTCAGATACGCAGTATTTT. This encodes CASSTWTSGDASDTQYF.

This clone was counted a few times. This sequence joins TRBV6-6 and TRBJ2-4; 7 bases are a match to TRBD1. This CDR3 has 14 residues. The germline CDR1 and CDR2 sequences are MNHNY and SVGAGI (reference sequence). J lost 5 bases, V lost 1 base, and 2 bases had no gene match. CDR3 bases: TGTGCCAGCAGTTACTACGGGACAGAAAACATTCAGTACTTC. Its translation is CASSYYGTENIQYF.

The table lists this clone with a few counts. V is TRBV19 and J is TRBJ1-1; D gene ambiguous. Germline V gives CDR1 LNHDA, CDR2 SQIVND (reference sequence). The CDR3 loop spans 14 amino acids. Trimming cost V 5 bases and J 5 bases, with 15 bases left between them. CDR3 in amino acids: CASSPHQDVTEAFF. The CDR3, as DNA: TGTGCCAGTAGTCCCCATCAGGATGTGACTGAAGCTTTCTTT.

The J gene is TRBJ1-2, the V gene TRBV19; TRBD1 is a possible D gene (6 bases). The CDR3 totals 16 residues. V was shortened by 6 bases and J by 4 bases, with 21 bases between the two germline ends. Germline V lookup: CDR1 LNHDA, CDR2 SQIVND (reference sequence). For the CDR3, the DNA is TGTGCCAGTAGCCCCTCAGACAGGTGGGGATCCTATGGCTACACCTTC. Residues: CASSPSDRWGSYGYTF.

The chain has TRBV27 and TRBJ1-3, with 7 bases aligning to TRBD1. CDR1 is MNHEY, CDR2 SMNVEV, per germline (reference sequence). V lost 4 bases, J lost 5 bases, and 5 bases stayed unmatched. The CDR3 runs 14 residues. The CDR3 here is CASSSGQDRNTIYF. The CDR3 DNA sequence: TGTGCCAGCAGTTCAGGACAGGATCGAAACACCATATATTTT.